This T cell receptor beta chain originates from a study of blood T cell repertoires in COVID-19 (TCRdb year 2020). Notes on the research overall: The collaborator samples originated in the United States, Italy and Spain and spanned the acute and convalescent phases of COVID-19. Subjects who had been exposed to COVID-19, were actively infected with it, or had recovered from it provided the deeply sampled blood TCRbeta repertoires that made up the dataset. The prospective study material was composed of cDNA or gDNA derived from T cells, B-cell-depleted T cells, or PBMCs. Sample metadata almost always included a de-identified subject ID, COVID-19 status, age in years and sex. The samples were drawn from the first 160 participants of the ongoing ImmuneRACE study and from about 1,200 subjects provided by 6 global collaborators. HLA class I and class II types, where available, came from metadata supplied by the sample provider rather than from assay-based typing. A freely available public database, intended as a resource for researchers studying the immune response to SARS-CoV-2, is where the repertoires were released. Here is what the overall study found, with its caveats: The amount of clinical and demographic metadata varied by source and participant and was provided uncurated.

Each collaborating institution followed its own protocols to collect whole blood in K2EDTA tubes. Collaborator samples were shipped for TCRbeta analysis as frozen whole blood, isolated PBMCs, or DNA extracted from either sample type. TCRbeta CDR3 regions were amplified from genomic DNA using the immunoSEQ Assay, a bias-controlled multiplex PCR. The original methods were these. The number of nucleated cells in each sample was estimated from the amplification of reference gene primers within the assay. Sequence reads were collapsed and filtered to measure the absolute abundance of every unique TCRbeta CDR3 rearrangement. For each sample, productive Simpson clonality was calculated as the square root of Simpson's diversity index across productive rearrangements. The clones in this table, taken by TCRdb from immuneACCESS, are in-frame only. Not every clone is retained; where verified, under half of the shortfall comes from an unresolved V gene, and the cause of the rest is unknown. The DNA gave D and trimming, while V, J and clone size come from that table. Recorded for this sample are roughly 150,000 clones; roughly nine tenths of them occurred a single time. The leading ten clones occupy approximately 3% of the sample.

The junction shows trimming of 1 base on V and 7 bases on J, and the gene matches do not reach 13 bases of it. Via the germline V gene, CDR1 is MGHRA and CDR2 YSYEKL. The CDR3 holds 17 amino acids from the cysteine to the phenylalanine. Only CDR3 DNA remains: 51 bases, in frame from the first base. To note about this clone: No cognate antigen has been identified for it. Base qualities are missing; no much larger clone stands one base away.

The TCR was taken from a man aged 55 to 70 with acute or convalescent COVID-19. The source material was peripheral blood. The chain couples TRBV4-1 to TRBJ1-5; 7 bases in between match TRBD1. The nucleotides are TGCGCCAGCAGCCAAGCCTCGAGACAGGGTGCAAGGCAGCCCCAGCATTTT. The translation is CASSQASRQGARQPQHF.